This T cell receptor beta chain was identified during a study of OX40 agonist ivuxolimab in advanced cancers. V dropped 8 bases and J dropped 0 bases, with 17 bases sitting between them. CDR1 and CDR2 (germline): SQVTM, ANQGSEA. The CDR3 sequence is 15 residues long. Using immunoSEQ multiplex PCR, the repertoire was profiled, and TCRdb retains in-frame clones only, with some absent. This table holds about 76,000 clones, 85% to 90% found once. The V and J genes are TRBV29-1 and TRBJ1-3; D remains unclear. The sequences come from CD4+ or CD8+ T cells sorted from blood, collected in a trial of the OX40 agonist ivuxolimab. This receptor was identified in an adult with an advanced solid tumor such as melanoma, head and neck, liver or kidney cancer. Here the CDR3 reads CSTITDSRSGNTIYF. The CDR3 DNA reads TGCAGCACGATCACAGATTCCCGCTCTGGAAACACCATATATTTT.